The source of this TCR beta chain is a study of cytomegalovirus exposure and HLA in healthy donors. Amplification used 60 Vbeta primers and 13 Jbeta primers. Sequencing used immunoSEQ multiplex PCR; TCRdb keeps in-frame clones, though not all of them. The table has 120,000 or so clones, 70% to 80% seen once; the top ten hold 8.2%. Germline values: CDR1 PRHDT, CDR2 FYEKMQ (reference sequence). CDR3 length: 14 residues. Trimming cost V 1 base and J 8 bases, with 12 bases left between them. Sequenced input: PBMCs. This clonotype originated in a woman aged 35 to 49 in good health and CMV-seropositive. V and J are TRBV13 and TRBJ2-1; D possibly corresponds to TRBD1 (6 bases). CDR3 DNA: TGTGCCAGCAGCTTAGTGGACAGCCTCGATGAGCAGTTCTTC. It specifies CASSLVDSLDEQFF. Combining the CDR3 with reference TRBV13 and TRBJ2-1 gives the whole variable domain AAGVIQSPRHLIKEKRETATLKCYPIPRHDTVYWYQQGPGQDPQFLISFYEKMQSDKGSIPDRFSAQQFSDYHSELNMSSLELGDSALYFCASSLVDSLDEQFFGPGTRLTVL.